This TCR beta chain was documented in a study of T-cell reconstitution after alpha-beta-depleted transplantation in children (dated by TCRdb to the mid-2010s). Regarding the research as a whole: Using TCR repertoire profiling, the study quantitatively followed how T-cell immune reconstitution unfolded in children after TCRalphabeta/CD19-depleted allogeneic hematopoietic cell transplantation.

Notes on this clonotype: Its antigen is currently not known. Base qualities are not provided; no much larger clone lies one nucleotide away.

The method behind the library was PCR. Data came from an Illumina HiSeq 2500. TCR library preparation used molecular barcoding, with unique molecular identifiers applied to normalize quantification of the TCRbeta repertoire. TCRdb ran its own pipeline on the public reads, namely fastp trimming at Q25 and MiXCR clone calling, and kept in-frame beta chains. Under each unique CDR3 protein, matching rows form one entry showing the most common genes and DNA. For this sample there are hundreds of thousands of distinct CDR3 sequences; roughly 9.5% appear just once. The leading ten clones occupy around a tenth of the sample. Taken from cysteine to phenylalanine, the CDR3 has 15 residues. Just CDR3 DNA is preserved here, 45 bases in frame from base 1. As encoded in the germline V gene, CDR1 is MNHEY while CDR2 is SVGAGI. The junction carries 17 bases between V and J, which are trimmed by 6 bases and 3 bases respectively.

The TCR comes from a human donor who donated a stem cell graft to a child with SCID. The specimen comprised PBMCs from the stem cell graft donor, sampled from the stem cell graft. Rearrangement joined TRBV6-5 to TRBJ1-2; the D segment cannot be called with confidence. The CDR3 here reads CASRPRWGFDYGYTF. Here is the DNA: TGTGCCAGCAGACCCCGCTGGGGATTTGACTATGGCTACACCTTC.